Following are 26 T cell receptor beta chains from one sample sequenced in a study of blood T cell repertoires in COVID-19. Measured with immunoSEQ multiplex PCR; TCRdb has only the in-frame clones, and not every one. The sample has approximately 120,000 clones; roughly four fifths are singletons. Sequenced material: peripheral blood. The receptors here all came from a human donor in a cohort sampled during active COVID-19.

The CDR3 here is CASSTPGQGTFFSYNEQFF. CDR3 in DNA: TGTGCCAGCAGCACACCGGGACAGGGGACGTTTTTCTCCTACAATGAGCAGTTCTTC. The chain links TRBV14 to TRBJ2-1; 10 nucleotides align to TRBD1. CDR3 length: 19 amino acids. After removal of 5 bases from V and 0 bases from J, the junction contained 13 bases not matched to a gene. Germline V gene data show CDR1 as SGHDN and CDR2 as FVKESK.

This rearrangement joins TRBV9 to TRBJ2-1, with 11 nucleotides matching TRBD2. J lost 6 bases, V lost 0 bases, and 5 bases had no gene match. This CDR3 region has 16 residues. CDR1 is SGDLS and CDR2 is YYNGEE in the germline V gene. The CDR3 loop is CASSVAGTSGRNEQFF. The CDR3 DNA is TGTGCCAGCAGCGTAGCCGGGACTAGCGGCCGCAATGAGCAGTTCTTC.

V and J are TRBV6-5 and TRBJ1-5, with a tentative D call TRBD1 (6 bases). The CDR3 sequence is 14 residues long. Per germline, CDR1 MNHEY and CDR2 SVGAGI. The ends were cut back, 6 bases at V and 5 bases at J, with 14 bases in the middle. In nucleotides, the CDR3 is TGTGCCAGCAGACCTACAGGGATTCATCAGCCCCAGCATTTT. Protein: CASRPTGIHQPQHF.

The chain links TRBV19 to TRBJ1-3; D gene ambiguous. Germline assignment: CDR1 LNHDA and CDR2 SQIVND (reference sequence). The CDR3 consists of 15 residues. The V and J ends lost 7 bases and 6 bases respectively, with 19 bases between them. Written as DNA, the CDR3 is TGTGCCAGTATGCTTTTCGCGGGAAGCTCAAACACCATATATTTT. Encoded protein: CASMLFAGSSNTIYF.

A remark on this clone: The junction does not match germline at one end; this may be a read error. The chain is built from TRBV29-1 and TRBJ2-5; possible D gene TRBD2, 5 bases. Germline CDR1 is SQVTM and CDR2 is ANQGSEA. The CDR3 totals 13 residues. The CDR3 reads CSVEEGRGETQYF. CDR3 nucleotides: TGCAGCGTGGAAGAAGGGAGAGGTGAGACCCAGTACTTC.

This chain links TRBV5-4 with TRBJ1-4, with 10 bases that match TRBD1. V shed 3 bases, J shed 7 bases, and the junction held 9 bases outside the gene matches. The CDR3 runs 16 residues. CDR1 is SGHNT, CDR2 YYREEE, per germline (reference sequence). CDR3 in DNA: TGTGCCAGCAGCTCAGAGGGGACAGGGGAACGTGAAAAACTGTTTTTT. It yields the protein CASSSEGTGEREKLFF. Full variable domain (missing parts from reference TRBV5-4 and TRBJ1-4): ETGVTQSPTHLIKTRGQQVTLRCSSQSGHNTVSWYQQALGQGPQFIFQYYREEENGRGNFPPRFSGLQFPNYSSELNVNALELDDSALYLCASSSEGTGEREKLFFGSGTQLSVL.

The CDR3 coding sequence is TGTGCCAGCAGTTTATTAGGGGATAATTCACCCCTCCACTTT. Its protein is CASSLLGDNSPLHF. This sequence joins TRBV28 and TRBJ1-6, with TRBD1 as a possible D gene (5 bases). Germline CDR1 reads MDHEN; CDR2 reads SYDVKM. V was pared by 1 base and J by 5 bases, with 6 bases between. This CDR3 contains 14 residues.

The chain employs TRBV7-9 and TRBJ2-7; 7 bases line up with TRBD1. The germline V gene has CDR1 SEHNR and CDR2 FQNEAQ (reference sequence). The CDR3 is 15 residues long. The ends lost 7 bases at V and 5 bases at J; junction bases unmatched: 14. This CDR3 is CASTPEVNRGNEQYF. DNA for the CDR3: TGTGCCAGCACCCCTGAGGTGAACAGGGGTAACGAGCAGTACTTC.

V is TRBV30 and J is TRBJ1-2; 8 nucleotides align to TRBD1. Looked up from germline, CDR1 is GTSNPN and CDR2 is SVGIG (reference sequence). V shed 3 bases, J shed 6 bases, and the junction held 0 bases outside the gene matches. The CDR3 runs to 11 residues. CDR3 sequence: CAWRTGDGYTF. In nucleotides, the CDR3 is TGTGCCTGGAGGACAGGGGATGGCTACACCTTC.

This sequence joins TRBV30 and TRBJ2-2; the D gene is possibly TRBD1 (6 bases). CDR1 is GTSNPN, CDR2 SVGIG, per germline (reference sequence). Trimming removed 8 bases at V and 0 bases at J, with 10 bases between. The CDR3 extends over 13 amino acids. This chain's CDR3 is CAGTRANTGELFF. The CDR3 DNA reads as TGTGCCGGGACACGGGCGAACACCGGGGAGCTGTTTTTT.

This clone was seen a handful of times. V is TRBV19 and J is TRBJ2-7; a weak D match, TRBD2 (5 bases). The V and J ends lost 4 bases and 7 bases respectively, with 8 bases between them. Germline CDR1 LNHDA, CDR2 SQIVND (reference sequence). CDR3 length: 11 amino acids. The CDR3 is CASSRSGEQYF. CDR3 in DNA: TGTGCCAGTAGTAGATCGGGAGAGCAGTACTTC.

V gene TRBV6-6 combines with J gene TRBJ1-1; unclear D gene. Germline lookup yields CDR1 MNHNY and CDR2 SVGAGI (reference sequence). V lost 6 bases to trimming and J lost 0 bases, with 8 bases between them. The CDR3 loop spans 13 amino acids. The CDR3 DNA reads TGTGCCAGCAGGCAACAAATGAACACTGAAGCTTTCTTT. This gives the protein CASRQQMNTEAFF.

This sequence joins TRBV5-1 and TRBJ1-2; 9 bases align to TRBD1. There are 15 residues in the CDR3. The trim removed 4 bases at V and 2 bases at J, leaving 6 bases unmatched. Germline CDR1 SGHRS, CDR2 YFSETQ. The CDR3 region is CASSPRTGVNYGYTF. The DNA of the CDR3 is TGCGCCAGCAGCCCTCGGACAGGGGTCAACTATGGCTACACCTTC.

A single count supports this clone. The V call is TRBV4-2, the J call TRBJ1-1; a possible D gene is TRBD1 (5 bases). V was trimmed by 0 bases and J by 2 bases, leaving 10 bases between them. The CDR3 covers 15 residues. Germline V gives CDR1 LGHNA, CDR2 YNFKEQ. CDR3 in amino acids: CASSQDPQANTEAFF. The CDR3 region has the DNA TGTGCCAGCAGCCAAGATCCACAGGCCAACACTGAAGCTTTCTTT.

This clone came up once. V gene TRBV19 combines with J gene TRBJ1-5; tentative D call: TRBD1 (6 bases). Germline V gene sequence: CDR1 LNHDA, CDR2 SQIVND (reference sequence). V lost 7 bases, J lost 2 bases, and 12 bases lay in between. CDR3 length: 14 residues. The CDR3, as DNA: TGTGCCAGTACAAGGGAGGGGGGCAATCAGCCCCAGCATTTT. Its translation: CASTREGGNQPQHF.

The chain carries TRBV12-2 and TRBJ1-2; TRBD1, the table's D call, lacks a check against the DNA. TRBV12-2 is listed as a pseudogene. CDR3 size: 16 residues. This CDR3 is CASRLADRGVNYGYTF. The CDR3, as DNA: TGTGCAAGTCGCTTAGCCGACAGGGGGGTTAACTATGGCTACACCTTC.

This clone was recorded only once. This rearrangement joins TRBV9 to TRBJ1-1; D gene ambiguous. The CDR3 extends over 14 amino acids. Germline V gene data show CDR1 as SGDLS and CDR2 as YYNGEE. The V and J ends lost 0 bases and 1 base respectively, with 7 bases between them. CDR3 sequence (DNA): TGTGCCAGCAGCGTAGTATCAGAGAACACTGAAGCTTTCTTT. It codes for CASSVVSENTEAFF.

The chain is built from TRBV30 and TRBJ1-5, with a possible D match to TRBD1 (5 bases). The CDR3 sequence is 13 residues long. Deletions cut 0 bases from V and 6 bases from J, with 9 bases between. Germline assignment: CDR1 GTSNPN and CDR2 SVGIG (reference sequence). The CDR3 DNA reads as TGTGCCTGGAGTGTACAGGAACTTCAGCCCCAGCATTTT. This codes for CAWSVQELQPQHF.

This sequence joins TRBV6-5 and TRBJ1-2; 10 nucleotides match TRBD1. V gave up 5 bases and J gave up 4 bases; unmatched junction bases: 7. The CDR3 is 15 amino acids. Germline values: CDR1 MNHEY, CDR2 SVGAGI. CDR3 loop: CASSPQTGGSYGYTF. Here the CDR3 DNA reads TGTGCCAGCAGTCCCCAGACAGGGGGCAGCTATGGCTACACCTTC.

This clone has only one observation. The gene calls are TRBV3-1 (or the pseudogene TRBV3-2) and TRBJ2-7, with 10 nucleotides matching TRBD1. The ends lost 5 bases at V and 6 bases at J; junction bases unmatched: 16. The length of the CDR3 is 17 residues. The germline V gene has CDR1 LGHDT and CDR2 YNNKEL (reference sequence). The CDR3 region has the DNA TGTGCCAGCAGCGGCCGGGACAGGGGATCTGGTACGGGCGAGCAGTACTTC. Its protein product is CASSGRDRGSGTGEQYF.

The chain recombines TRBV7-9 with TRBJ1-1; D remains unclear. With 5 bases removed from V and 0 bases from J, the gap between germline ends came to 7 bases. Germline CDR1 is SEHNR and CDR2 is FQNEAQ (reference sequence). The CDR3 is 13 amino acids. CDR3: CASSPDMNTEAFF. The DNA of the CDR3 is TGTGCCAGCAGCCCAGACATGAACACTGAAGCTTTCTTT.

By proportion, this clone is medium-sized. The rearrangement uses TRBV21-1 and TRBJ1-5. TRBV21-1 is listed as a pseudogene. CDR3 size: 16 residues. CDR3 residues: CASTPPGNYSNQPQHF. CDR3 sequence (DNA): TGTGCCAGCACCCCACCCGGGAATTATAGCAATCAGCCCCAGCATTTT.

The CDR3 loop is CASSSPGQGAYNEQFF. Here the CDR3 DNA reads TGTGCCAGCAGCTCTCCGGGACAGGGGGCCTACAATGAGCAGTTCTTC. This sequence joins TRBV13 and TRBJ2-1, with 11 bases fitting TRBD1. Germline assignment: CDR1 PRHDT and CDR2 FYEKMQ (reference sequence). Germline trimming cut 4 bases from V and 2 bases from J; bases unmatched to any gene: 4. The CDR3 is made up of 16 amino acids.

The V call is TRBV6-4, the J call TRBJ1-1; 9 nucleotides align to TRBD1. This CDR3 contains 14 residues. In germline, CDR1 is MRHNA, CDR2 SNTAGT. Trimming took 5 bases from V and 1 from J; bases not matched to a gene: 2. The CDR3 DNA is TGTGCCAGCAGTCTGGACAGGGGGAACACTGAAGCTTTCTTT. Translated: CASSLDRGNTEAFF.

The chain recombines TRBV30 with TRBJ1-2; D gene unclear. The ends were cut back, 2 bases at V and 4 bases at J, with 11 bases in the middle. The CDR3 sequence is 13 residues long. Per the germline V gene, CDR1 is GTSNPN and CDR2 is SVGIG (reference sequence). The CDR3 is CAWSPNSRYGYTF. CDR3 in DNA: TGTGCCTGGAGTCCCAACAGCCGCTATGGCTACACCTTC.

In this sample, this clone turned up a few times. The chain employs TRBV7-9 and TRBJ2-7; 9 bases are a match to TRBD1. The CDR3 extends over 14 amino acids. CDR1 and CDR2 (germline): SEHNR, FQNEAQ (reference sequence). Losses at the gene ends were 5 bases for V and 5 bases for J; bases not matched to a gene: 7. The CDR3 here is CASSPTGQGNEQYF. CDR3 sequence (DNA): TGTGCCAGCAGCCCCACAGGACAGGGGAACGAGCAGTACTTC.